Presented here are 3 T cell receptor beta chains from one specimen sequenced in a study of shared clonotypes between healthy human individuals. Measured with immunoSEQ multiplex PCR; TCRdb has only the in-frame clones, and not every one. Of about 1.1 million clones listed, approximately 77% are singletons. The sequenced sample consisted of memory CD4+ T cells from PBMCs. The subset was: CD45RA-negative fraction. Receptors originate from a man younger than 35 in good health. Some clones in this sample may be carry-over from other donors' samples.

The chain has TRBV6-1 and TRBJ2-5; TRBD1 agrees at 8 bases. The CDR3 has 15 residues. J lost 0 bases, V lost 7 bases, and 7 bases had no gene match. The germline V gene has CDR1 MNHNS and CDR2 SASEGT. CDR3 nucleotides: TGTGCCAGCACCCCCCCGGACAGGGACCAAGAGACCCAGTACTTC. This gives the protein CASTPPDRDQETQYF.

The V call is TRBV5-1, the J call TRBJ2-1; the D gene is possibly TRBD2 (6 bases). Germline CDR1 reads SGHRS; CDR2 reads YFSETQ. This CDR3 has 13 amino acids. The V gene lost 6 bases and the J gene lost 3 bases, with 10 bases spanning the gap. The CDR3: CASTDGSYNEQFF. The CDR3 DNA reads TGCGCCAGCACCGACGGGAGCTACAATGAGCAGTTCTTC.

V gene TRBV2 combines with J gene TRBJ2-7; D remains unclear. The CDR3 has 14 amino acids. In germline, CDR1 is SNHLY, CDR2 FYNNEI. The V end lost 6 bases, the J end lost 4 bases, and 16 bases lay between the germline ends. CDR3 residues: CASRAMQRDYEQYF. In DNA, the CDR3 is TGTGCCAGCAGGGCTATGCAGAGAGATTACGAGCAGTACTTC. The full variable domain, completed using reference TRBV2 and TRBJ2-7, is EPEVTQTPSHQVTQMGQEVILRCVPISNHLYFYWYRQILGQKVEFLVSFYNNEISEKSEIFDDQFSVERPDGSNFTLKIRSTKLEDSAMYFCASRAMQRDYEQYFGPGTRLTVT.